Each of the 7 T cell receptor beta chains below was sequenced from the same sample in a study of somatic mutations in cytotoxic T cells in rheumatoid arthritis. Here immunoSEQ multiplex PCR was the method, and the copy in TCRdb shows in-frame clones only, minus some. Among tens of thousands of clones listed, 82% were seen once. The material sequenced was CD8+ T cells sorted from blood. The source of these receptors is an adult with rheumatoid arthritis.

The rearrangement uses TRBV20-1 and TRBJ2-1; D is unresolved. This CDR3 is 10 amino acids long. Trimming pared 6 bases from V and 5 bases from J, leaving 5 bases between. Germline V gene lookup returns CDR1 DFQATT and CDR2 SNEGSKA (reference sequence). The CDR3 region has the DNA TGCAGTGCCAGTCACAATGAGCAGTTCTTC. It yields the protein CSASHNEQFF.

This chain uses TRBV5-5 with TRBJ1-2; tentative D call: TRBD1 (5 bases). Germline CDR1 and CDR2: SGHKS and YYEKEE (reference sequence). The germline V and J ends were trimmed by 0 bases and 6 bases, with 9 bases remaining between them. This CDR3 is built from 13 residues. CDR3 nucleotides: TGTGCCAGCAGCTTGGAGGGACGGGATGGCTACACCTTC. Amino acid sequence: CASSLEGRDGYTF. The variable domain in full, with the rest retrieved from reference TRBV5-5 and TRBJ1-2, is DAGVTQSPTHLIKTRGQQVTLRCSPISGHKSVSWYQQVLGQGPQFIFQYYEKEERGRGNFPDRFSARQFPNYSSELNVNALLLGDSALYLCASSLEGRDGYTFGSGTRLTVV.

In nucleotides, the CDR3 is TGCGCCAGCAGTGAGGGACAGGGAGACACAGATACGCAGTATTTT. The encoded protein is CASSEGQGDTDTQYF. V usage is TRBV10-1 and J usage is TRBJ2-3; 8 bases match TRBD1. CDR3 size: 15 residues. The junction had 3 bases not matched to a gene; V was cut back by 2 bases and J by 2 bases. Germline values: CDR1 WNHNN, CDR2 SYGVQD (reference sequence).

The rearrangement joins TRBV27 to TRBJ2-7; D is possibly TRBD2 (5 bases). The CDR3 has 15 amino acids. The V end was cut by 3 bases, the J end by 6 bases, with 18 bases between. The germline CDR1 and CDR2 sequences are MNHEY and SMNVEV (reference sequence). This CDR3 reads CASSFMAGGWGEQYF. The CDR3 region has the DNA TGTGCCAGCAGTTTCATGGCCGGCGGGTGGGGCGAGCAGTACTTC.

CDR3 DNA: TGTGCCAGCGGGGGTACCTACGAGCAGTACTTC. Its translation is CASGGTYEQYF. The genes are TRBV19 and TRBJ2-5, with D perhaps TRBD2 (6 bases). The DNA end is more similar to TRBJ2-7, so the J call may be wrong. This CDR3 has 11 residues. Germline V gene lookup returns CDR1 LNHDA and CDR2 SQIVND (reference sequence).

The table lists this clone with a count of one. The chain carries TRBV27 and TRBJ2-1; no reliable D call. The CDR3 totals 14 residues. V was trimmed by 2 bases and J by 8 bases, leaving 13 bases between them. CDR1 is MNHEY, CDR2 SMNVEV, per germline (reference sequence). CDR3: CASSLRPFTHEQFF. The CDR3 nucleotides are TGTGCCAGCAGTTTAAGACCGTTTACGCATGAGCAGTTCTTC.

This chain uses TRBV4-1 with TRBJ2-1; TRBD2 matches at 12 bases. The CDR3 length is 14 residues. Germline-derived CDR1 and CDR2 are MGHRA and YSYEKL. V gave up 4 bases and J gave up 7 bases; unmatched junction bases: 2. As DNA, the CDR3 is TGCGCCAGCAGCCCGACTAGCGGGAGAAATGAGCAGTTCTTC. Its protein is CASSPTSGRNEQFF.